Listed below are T cell receptor beta chains from one sample, sequenced in a study of T cell responses to AZD1222 COVID-19 vaccine. The method was immunoSEQ multiplex PCR; TCRdb's version includes in-frame clones alone and lacks a portion of them. The sample lists 130,000 to 150,000 clones; 85% to 95% were seen once. This sample comprised peripheral blood, obtained on day 0 of MenACWY control vaccination. The receptor set was obtained from an adult in good health. CDR3s include the opening cysteine and the closing phenylalanine or tryptophan. A D gene is named only where the DNA matches it firmly. Expanded clones are given a class, and other clones once, few, many or no size at all.

V gene	J gene	clone size	D gene	CDR3 protein	CDR3 DNA
TRBV28	TRBJ1-2	.	.	CASSPGTVRRVTF	TGTGCCAGCAGCCCTGGGACGGTTAGGAGGGTCACCTTC
TRBV19	TRBJ2-1	.	TRBD2	CASSPLAGPWGEQFF	TGTGCCAGTAGTCCCCTAGCGGGACCCTGGGGAGAGCAGTTCTTC
TRBV6-5	TRBJ1-1	.	.	CASSPPRGRTEAFF	TGTGCCAGCAGTCCACCCCGGGGAAGGACTGAAGCTTTCTTT
TRBV28	TRBJ1-2	.	.	CASSAPGSQYNGYTF	TGTGCCAGCAGTGCACCAGGGTCACAATACAATGGCTACACCTTC
TRBV11-2	TRBJ1-4	.	.	CASSFTTVGNEKLFF	TGTGCCAGCAGCTTTACGACAGTTGGTAATGAAAAACTGTTTTTT
TRBV27	TRBJ1-5	.	TRBD1	CASRETGQPEYSNQPQHF	TGTGCCAGCAGGGAGACAGGGCAACCAGAATATAGCAATCAGCCCCAGCATTTT
TRBV18	TRBJ1-2	.	.	CASSPPGTGYGYTF	TGTGCCAGCTCACCACCGGGAACTGGCTATGGCTACACCTTC
TRBV7-2	TRBJ2-1	.	TRBD2	CASSLVRTSGMVSANEQFF	TGTGCCAGCAGCTTAGTTCGGACTAGCGGGATGGTGTCGGCTAATGAGCAGTTCTTC
TRBV24-1	TRBJ1-4	.	.	CATSDGHQATNEKLFF	TGTGCCACCAGTGATGGGCACCAAGCAACTAATGAAAAACTGTTTTTT
TRBV5-4	TRBJ2-5	.	TRBD2	CASSPELAGGLSETQYF	TGTGCCAGCAGCCCTGAACTAGCGGGGGGTTTGAGTGAGACCCAGTACTTC
TRBV30	TRBJ1-1	.	.	CAYTRGVGTEAFF	TGTGCCTACACCCGGGGGGTGGGTACTGAAGCTTTCTTT
TRBV19	TRBJ2-2	once	TRBD2	CASLPPGTSGITGELFF	TGTGCCAGCCTTCCCCCAGGGACTAGCGGGATTACCGGGGAGCTGTTTTTT
TRBV10-3	TRBJ2-1	.	.	CAIKGSSSDEQFF	TGTGCCATCAAAGGGTCTAGTTCCGATGAGCAGTTCTTC
TRBV2	TRBJ1-4	.	.	CAEGRGTNEKLFF	TGTGCCGAAGGTCGGGGAACTAATGAAAAACTGTTTTTT
TRBV6-1	TRBJ1-2	.	.	CASSEPGGDYGYTF	TGTGCCAGCAGTGAACCCGGGGGGGACTATGGCTACACCTTC
TRBV6-5	TRBJ2-3	.	.	CASREHRASTDTQYF	TGTGCCAGCAGGGAGCACAGGGCTAGCACAGATACGCAGTATTTT
TRBV7-2	TRBJ2-3	once	.	CASSPTKADTQYF	TGTGCCAGCAGCCCGACTAAGGCAGATACGCAGTATTTT
TRBV9	TRBJ2-7	.	.	CASSVEIASYEQYF	TGTGCCAGCAGCGTAGAAATAGCTTCCTACGAGCAGTACTTC
TRBV4-1	TRBJ2-2	.	.	CASSQERPGASRRVTGELFF	TGCGCCAGCAGCCAAGAACGACCCGGGGCCTCAAGAAGGGTCACCGGGGAGCTGTTTTTT
TRBV29-1	TRBJ2-2	.	.	CSVHTYNNGELFF	TGCAGCGTTCACACTTATAATAACGGGGAGCTGTTTTTT
TRBV24-1	TRBJ1-5	medium-sized	TRBD1	CATRAGGESNQPQHF	TGTGCCACCAGGGCAGGGGGAGAGAGCAATCAGCCCCAGCATTTT
TRBV5-1	TRBJ1-6	.	.	CASSLVGAENSPLHF	TGCGCCAGCAGCTTGGTTGGGGCTGAAAATTCACCCCTCCACTTT
TRBV4-2	TRBJ2-1	.	.	CASTRDDLNEQFF	TGTGCCAGCACCCGGGACGATCTCAATGAGCAGTTCTTC
TRBV4-1	TRBJ2-6	.	.	CASSQMGAGANVLTF	TGCGCCAGCAGCCAAATGGGGGCTGGGGCCAACGTCCTGACTTTC
TRBV12-5	TRBJ1-3	once	.	CASGLVSGGTGNTIYF	TGTGCTAGTGGTTTGGTAAGCGGCGGTACTGGAAACACCATATATTTT
TRBV2	TRBJ1-3	.	.	CASSERRLETIYF	TGTGCCAGCAGTGAACGCCGGCTCGAAACCATATATTTT
TRBV7-9	TRBJ1-4	.	.	CASSPRAATNEKLFF	TGTGCCAGCAGCCCTCGCGCAGCAACTAATGAAAAACTGTTTTTT
TRBV28	TRBJ1-5	.	.	CASRGQYNQPQHF	TGTGCCAGCAGAGGACAGTACAATCAGCCCCAGCATTTT
TRBV27	TRBJ1-6	.	.	CASSLSSQSSSYNSPLHF	TGTGCCAGCAGTTTATCCAGTCAGTCCTCGTCCTATAATTCACCCCTCCACTTT
TRBV5-1	TRBJ2-7	.	.	CASSLGGGSVYEQYF	TGCGCCAGCAGCTTGGGTGGGGGGTCGGTCTACGAGCAGTACTTC
TRBV30	TRBJ1-4	.	.	CAWSEQVLNEKLFF	TGTGCCTGGAGTGAGCAGGTCCTTAATGAAAAACTGTTTTTT
TRBV3-1/TRBV3-2	TRBJ1-2	.	.	CASSHYPGGYTF	TGTGCCAGCAGCCATTACCCGGGTGGCTACACCTTC
TRBV6-5	TRBJ1-1	.	.	CASSTRGNTEAFF	TGTGCCAGCAGTACGAGAGGGAACACTGAAGCTTTCTTT
TRBV11-2	TRBJ1-1	.	TRBD1	CASSLISQGGTEAFF	TGTGCCAGCAGCTTAATATCCCAGGGGGGCACTGAAGCTTTCTTT
TRBV14	TRBJ2-7	.	TRBD1	CASSQDRGQGDYEQYF	TGTGCCAGCAGCCAAGATAGGGGGCAGGGGGACTACGAGCAGTACTTC
TRBV19	TRBJ2-7	once	.	CASSPRRGQTYEQYF	TGTGCCAGTAGCCCCAGGAGGGGACAGACCTACGAGCAGTACTTC
TRBV11-2	TRBJ2-1	.	TRBD2	CASRIAGGQGNEQFF	TGTGCCAGCAGAATTGCGGGGGGGCAAGGGAATGAGCAGTTCTTC